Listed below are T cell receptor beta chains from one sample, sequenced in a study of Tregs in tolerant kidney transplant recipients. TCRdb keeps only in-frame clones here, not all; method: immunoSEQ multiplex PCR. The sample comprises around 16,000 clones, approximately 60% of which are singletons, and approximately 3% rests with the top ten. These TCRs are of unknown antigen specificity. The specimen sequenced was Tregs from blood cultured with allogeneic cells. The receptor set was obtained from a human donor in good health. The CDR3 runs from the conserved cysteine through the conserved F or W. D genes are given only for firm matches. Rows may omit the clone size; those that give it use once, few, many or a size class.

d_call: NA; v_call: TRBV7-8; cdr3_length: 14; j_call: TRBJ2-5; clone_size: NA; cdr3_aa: CASSLGYASETQYF; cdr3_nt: TGTGCCAGCAGCTTAGGGTATGCTTCGGAGACCCAGTACTTC
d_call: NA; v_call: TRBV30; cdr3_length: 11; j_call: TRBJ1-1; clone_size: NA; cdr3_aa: CACSRGTEAFF; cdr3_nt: TGTGCCTGTAGTAGGGGAACTGAAGCTTTCTTT
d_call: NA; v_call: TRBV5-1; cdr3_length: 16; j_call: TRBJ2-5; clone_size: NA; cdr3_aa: CASSPSGGAAGATQYF; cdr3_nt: TGCGCCAGCAGCCCCTCCGGAGGGGCCGCGGGGGCGACCCAGTACTTC
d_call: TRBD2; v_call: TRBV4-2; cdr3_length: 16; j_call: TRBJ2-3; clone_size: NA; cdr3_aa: CASSQVLAGVTDTQYF; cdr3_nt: TGTGCCAGCAGCCAAGTCCTAGCGGGAGTCACAGATACGCAGTATTTT
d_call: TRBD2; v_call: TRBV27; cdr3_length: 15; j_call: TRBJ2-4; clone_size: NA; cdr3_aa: CASSGTSGGKNIQYF; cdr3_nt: TGTGCCAGCAGTGGTACTAGCGGGGGGAAAAACATTCAGTACTTC
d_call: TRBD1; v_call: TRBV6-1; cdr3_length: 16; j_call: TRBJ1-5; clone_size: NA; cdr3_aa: CASSESNRGTGQPQHF; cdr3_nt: TGTGCCAGCAGTGAATCGAACAGGGGAACCGGTCAGCCCCAGCATTTT
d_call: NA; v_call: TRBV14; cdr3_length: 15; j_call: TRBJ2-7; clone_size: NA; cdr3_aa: CASSRPGRSSYEQYF; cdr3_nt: TGTGCCAGCAGCCGCCCTGGACGTAGCTCCTACGAGCAGTACTTC
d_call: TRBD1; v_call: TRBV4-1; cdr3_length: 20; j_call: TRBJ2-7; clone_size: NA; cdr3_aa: CASRQRMYGLGTGGDYEQYF; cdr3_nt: TGCGCCAGCAGACAGCGTATGTATGGCCTTGGGACAGGGGGAGATTACGAGCAGTACTTC
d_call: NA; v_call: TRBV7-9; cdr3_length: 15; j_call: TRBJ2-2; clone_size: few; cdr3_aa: CASSFTGSRPGELFF; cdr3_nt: TGTGCCAGCAGCTTTACCGGAAGTAGGCCCGGGGAGCTGTTTTTT
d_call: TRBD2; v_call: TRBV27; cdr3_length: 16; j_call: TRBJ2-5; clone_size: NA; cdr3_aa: CASSLTSGESRETQYF; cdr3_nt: TGTGCCAGCAGTTTGACTAGCGGGGAGAGTAGAGAGACCCAGTACTTC
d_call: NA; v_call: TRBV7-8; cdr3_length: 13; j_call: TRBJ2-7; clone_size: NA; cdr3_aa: CASSPTTGQEQYF; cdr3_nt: TGTGCCAGCAGCCCCACGACGGGGCAAGAGCAGTACTTC
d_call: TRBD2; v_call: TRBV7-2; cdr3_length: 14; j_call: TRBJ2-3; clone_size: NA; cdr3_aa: CASSSGLVQATQYF; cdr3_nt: TGTGCCAGCAGCTCGGGACTAGTTCAGGCTACGCAGTATTTT
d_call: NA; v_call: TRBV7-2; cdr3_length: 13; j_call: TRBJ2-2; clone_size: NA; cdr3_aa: CASSSVLTGELFF; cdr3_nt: TGTGCCAGCAGCTCGGTTTTAACCGGGGAGCTGTTTTTT
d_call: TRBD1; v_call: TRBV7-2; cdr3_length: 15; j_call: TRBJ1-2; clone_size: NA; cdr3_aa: CASSFGPGGKGGYTF; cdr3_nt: TGTGCCAGCAGCTTTGGGCCAGGGGGCAAGGGTGGCTACACCTTC
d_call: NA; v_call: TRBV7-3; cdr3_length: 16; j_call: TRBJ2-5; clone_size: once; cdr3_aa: CASSRGAGAGRETQYF; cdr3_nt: TGTGCCAGCAGCCGAGGGGCGGGGGCTGGACGAGAGACCCAGTACTTC
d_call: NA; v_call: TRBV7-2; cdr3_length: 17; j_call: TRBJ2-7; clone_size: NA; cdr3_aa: CASSYTQTRQGTYEQYF; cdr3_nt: TGTGCCAGCAGCTACACTCAGACCCGGCAGGGGACCTACGAGCAGTACTTC
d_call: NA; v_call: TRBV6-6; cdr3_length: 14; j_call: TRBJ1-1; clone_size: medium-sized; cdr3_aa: CASSYPGMNTEAFF; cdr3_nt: TGTGCCAGCAGTTACCCGGGCATGAACACTGAAGCTTTCTTT
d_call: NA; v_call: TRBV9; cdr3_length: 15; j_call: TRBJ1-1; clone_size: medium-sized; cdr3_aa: CASSVEGRRNTEAFF; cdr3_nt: TGTGCCAGCAGCGTAGAGGGGCGGAGGAACACTGAAGCTTTCTTT
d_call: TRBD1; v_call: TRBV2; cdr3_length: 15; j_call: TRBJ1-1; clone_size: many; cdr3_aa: CASRLEGTGSSEAFF; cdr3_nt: TGTGCCAGCAGGCTGGAAGGGACAGGTTCCTCTGAAGCTTTCTTT
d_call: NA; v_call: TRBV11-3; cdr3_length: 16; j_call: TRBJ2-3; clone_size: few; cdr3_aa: CASSFTGTYSTDTQYF; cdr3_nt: TGTGCCAGCAGCTTCACCGGGACTTATAGCACAGATACGCAGTATTTT
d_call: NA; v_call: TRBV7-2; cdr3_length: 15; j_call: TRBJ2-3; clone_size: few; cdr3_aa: CASSLVTGFGSTQYF; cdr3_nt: TGTGCCAGCAGCTTAGTTACAGGGTTTGGGAGTACGCAGTATTTT
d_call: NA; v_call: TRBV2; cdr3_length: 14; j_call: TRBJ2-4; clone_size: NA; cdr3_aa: CASGGELAKNIQYF; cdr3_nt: TGTGCCAGCGGCGGGGAACTAGCCAAAAACATTCAGTACTTC
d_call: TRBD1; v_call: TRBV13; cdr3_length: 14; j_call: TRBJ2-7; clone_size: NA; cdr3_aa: CASSLPGQGAEQYF; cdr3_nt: TGTGCCAGCAGTCTTCCGGGACAGGGTGCCGAGCAGTACTTC
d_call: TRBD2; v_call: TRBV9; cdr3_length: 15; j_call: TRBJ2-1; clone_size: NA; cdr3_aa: CASSVAGVGYNEQFF; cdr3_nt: TGTGCCAGCAGCGTTGCGGGAGTAGGGTACAATGAGCAGTTCTTC
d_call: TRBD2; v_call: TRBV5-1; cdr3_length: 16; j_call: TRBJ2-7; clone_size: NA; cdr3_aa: CASSLAGGTSPSEQYF; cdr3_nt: TGCGCCAGCAGCTTGGCCGGCGGGACTAGCCCCTCCGAGCAGTACTTC
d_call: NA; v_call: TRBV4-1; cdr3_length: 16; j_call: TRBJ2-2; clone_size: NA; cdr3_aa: CASSQGGYRDTGELFF; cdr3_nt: TGCGCCAGCAGCCAAGGAGGATACAGGGACACCGGGGAGCTGTTTTTT
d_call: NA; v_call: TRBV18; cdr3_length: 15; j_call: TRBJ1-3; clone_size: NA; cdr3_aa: CASSPQALSGNTIYF; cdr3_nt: TGTGCCAGCTCACCACAGGCGTTGAGTGGAAACACCATATATTTT
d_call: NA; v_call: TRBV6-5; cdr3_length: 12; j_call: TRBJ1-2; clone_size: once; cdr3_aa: CASTRDLGGYTF; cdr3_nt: TGTGCCAGCACTCGGGATCTAGGTGGCTACACCTTC
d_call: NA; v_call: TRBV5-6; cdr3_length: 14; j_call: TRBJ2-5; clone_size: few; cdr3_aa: CASNVRGPVGTQYF; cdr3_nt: TGTGCCAGCAACGTAAGGGGACCCGTCGGGACCCAGTACTTC
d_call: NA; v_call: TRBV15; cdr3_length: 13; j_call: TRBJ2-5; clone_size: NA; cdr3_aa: CATSRDTWETQYF; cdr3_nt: TGTGCCACCAGCAGAGATACTTGGGAGACCCAGTACTTC
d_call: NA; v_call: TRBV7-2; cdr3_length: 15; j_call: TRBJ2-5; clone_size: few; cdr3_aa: CASNTLKRFQETQYF; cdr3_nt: TGTGCCAGCAACACATTGAAGCGGTTCCAAGAGACCCAGTACTTC
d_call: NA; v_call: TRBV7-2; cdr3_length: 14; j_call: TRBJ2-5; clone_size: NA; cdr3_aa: CASSHLGPGETQYF; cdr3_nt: TGTGCCAGCAGCCATCTAGGGCCGGGAGAGACCCAGTACTTC
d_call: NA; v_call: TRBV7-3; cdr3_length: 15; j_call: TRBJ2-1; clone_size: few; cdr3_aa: CASSLTGASYNEQFF; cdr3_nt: TGTGCCAGCAGCTTAACAGGGGCATCATACAATGAGCAGTTCTTC
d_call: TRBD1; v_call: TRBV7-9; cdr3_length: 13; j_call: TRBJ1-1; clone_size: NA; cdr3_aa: CASSWEGATEAFF; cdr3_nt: TGTGCCAGCAGCTGGGAGGGGGCCACTGAAGCTTTCTTT
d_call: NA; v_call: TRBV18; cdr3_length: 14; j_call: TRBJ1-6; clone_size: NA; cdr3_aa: CASSAGSRDSPLHF; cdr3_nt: TGTGCCAGCTCAGCCGGGTCCAGGGATTCACCCCTCCACTTT
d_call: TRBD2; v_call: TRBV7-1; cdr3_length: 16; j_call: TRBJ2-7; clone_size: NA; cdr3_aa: CASSLEGTSGSYEQYF; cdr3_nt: TGTGCCAGCAGCTTGGAGGGGACTAGCGGATCCTACGAGCAGTACTTC
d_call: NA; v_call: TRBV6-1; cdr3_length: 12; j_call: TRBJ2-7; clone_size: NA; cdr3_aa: CASSGGVYEQYF; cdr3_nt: TGTGCCAGCAGTGGGGGAGTCTACGAGCAGTACTTC
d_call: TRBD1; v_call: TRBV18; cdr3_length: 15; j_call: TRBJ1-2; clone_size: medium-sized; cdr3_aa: CASSPPGQLNYGYTF; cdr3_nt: TGTGCCAGCTCACCACCGGGACAGTTAAACTATGGCTACACCTTC
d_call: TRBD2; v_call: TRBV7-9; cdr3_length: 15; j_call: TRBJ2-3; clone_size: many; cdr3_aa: CASSLGAGIIDTQYF; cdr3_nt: TGTGCCAGCAGCTTGGGAGCGGGGATTATAGATACGCAGTATTTT
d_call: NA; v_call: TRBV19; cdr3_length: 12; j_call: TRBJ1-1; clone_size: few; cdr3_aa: CASSFLGTEAFF; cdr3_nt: TGTGCCAGTAGCTTCCTAGGGACTGAAGCTTTCTTT
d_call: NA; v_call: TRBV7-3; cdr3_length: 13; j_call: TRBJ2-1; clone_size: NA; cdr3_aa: CASSHRTRNEQFF; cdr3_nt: TGTGCCAGCAGCCACAGGACAAGGAATGAGCAGTTCTTC
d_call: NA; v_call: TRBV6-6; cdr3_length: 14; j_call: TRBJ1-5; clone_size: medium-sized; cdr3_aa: CATFRGRGNQPQHF; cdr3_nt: TGTGCCACCTTCAGGGGAAGGGGCAATCAGCCCCAGCATTTT
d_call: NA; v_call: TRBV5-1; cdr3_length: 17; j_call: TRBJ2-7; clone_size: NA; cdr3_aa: CASSLTGSGAPRNEQYF; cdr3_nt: TGCGCCAGCAGCTTGACAGGGTCGGGGGCCCCTCGTAACGAGCAGTACTTC
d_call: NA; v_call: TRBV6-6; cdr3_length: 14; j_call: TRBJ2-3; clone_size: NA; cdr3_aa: CASSPPGGRDTQYF; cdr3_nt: TGTGCCAGCAGCCCTCCCGGGGGGCGGGATACGCAGTATTTT
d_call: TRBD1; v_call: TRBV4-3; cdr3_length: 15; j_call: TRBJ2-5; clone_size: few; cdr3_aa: CASSQGDRDRETQYF; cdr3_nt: TGCGCCAGCAGCCAAGGGGACAGGGATAGGGAGACCCAGTACTTC
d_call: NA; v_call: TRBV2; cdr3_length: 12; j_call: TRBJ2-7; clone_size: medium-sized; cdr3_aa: CASHRDTYEQYF; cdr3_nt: TGTGCCAGCCACCGGGATACCTACGAGCAGTACTTC
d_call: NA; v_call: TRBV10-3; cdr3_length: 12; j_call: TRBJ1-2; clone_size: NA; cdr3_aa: CAITEGGGGYTF; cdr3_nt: TGTGCCATCACCGAGGGAGGGGGTGGCTACACCTTC
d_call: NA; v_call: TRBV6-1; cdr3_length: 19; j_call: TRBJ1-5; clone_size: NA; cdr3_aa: CASSEHVRGLAVFTDTQHF; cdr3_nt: TGTGCCAGCAGTGAACACGTGCGGGGACTAGCCGTTTTCACAGATACGCAGCATTTT
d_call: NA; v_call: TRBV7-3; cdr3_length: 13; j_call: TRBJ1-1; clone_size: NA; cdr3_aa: CASSFTVNTEAFF; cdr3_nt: TGTGCCAGCAGCTTTACGGTGAACACTGAAGCTTTCTTT
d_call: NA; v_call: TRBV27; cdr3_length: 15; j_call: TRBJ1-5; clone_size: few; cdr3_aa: CASSSGTASNQPQHF; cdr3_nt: TGTGCCAGCAGTTCCGGAACAGCCAGCAATCAGCCCCAGCATTTT
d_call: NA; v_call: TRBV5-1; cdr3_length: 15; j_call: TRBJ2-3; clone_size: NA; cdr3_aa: CASSRGRRRTDTQYF; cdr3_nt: TGCGCCAGCAGCCGGGGGAGGCGGAGAACAGATACGCAGTATTTT
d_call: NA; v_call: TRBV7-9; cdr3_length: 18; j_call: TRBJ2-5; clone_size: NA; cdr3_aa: CASSLAIGEDTTQETQYF; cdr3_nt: TGTGCCAGCAGCTTAGCAATAGGTGAAGACACCACCCAAGAGACCCAGTACTTC
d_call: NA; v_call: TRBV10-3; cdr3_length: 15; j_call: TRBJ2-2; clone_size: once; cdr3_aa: CAISESWGQTGELFF; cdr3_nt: TGTGCCATCAGTGAGTCGTGGGGGCAGACCGGGGAGCTGTTTTTT
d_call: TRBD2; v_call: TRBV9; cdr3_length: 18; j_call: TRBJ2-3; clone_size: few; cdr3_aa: CASSATAGLAGRGDTQYF; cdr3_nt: TGTGCCAGCAGCGCCACCGCCGGGCTAGCGGGGCGTGGTGATACGCAGTATTTT
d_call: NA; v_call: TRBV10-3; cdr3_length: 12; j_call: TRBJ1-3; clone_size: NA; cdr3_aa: CAISEFEGTIYF; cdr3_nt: TGTGCCATCAGTGAGTTTGAAGGCACCATATATTTT
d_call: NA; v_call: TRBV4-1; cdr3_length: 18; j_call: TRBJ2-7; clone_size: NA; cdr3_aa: CASSQDEGFSQVSYEQYF; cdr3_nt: TGCGCCAGCAGCCAAGATGAGGGTTTCAGTCAGGTATCCTACGAGCAGTACTTC
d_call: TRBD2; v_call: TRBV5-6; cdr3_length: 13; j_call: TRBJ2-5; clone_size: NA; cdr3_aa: CASRPGRGETQYF; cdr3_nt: TGTGCCAGCAGACCGGGGCGGGGGGAGACCCAGTACTTC
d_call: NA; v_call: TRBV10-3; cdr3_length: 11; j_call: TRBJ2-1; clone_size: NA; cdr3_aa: CAITSGDEQFF; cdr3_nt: TGTGCCATCACGTCCGGGGATGAGCAGTTCTTC
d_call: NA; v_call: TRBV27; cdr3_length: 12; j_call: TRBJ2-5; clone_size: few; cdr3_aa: CASSFRGETQYF; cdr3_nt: TGTGCCAGCAGTTTCAGGGGAGAGACCCAGTACTTC
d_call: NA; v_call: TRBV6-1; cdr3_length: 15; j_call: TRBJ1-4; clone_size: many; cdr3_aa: CASKRGGRTNEKLFF; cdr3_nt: TGTGCCAGCAAGAGGGGGGGTCGAACTAATGAAAAACTGTTTTTT